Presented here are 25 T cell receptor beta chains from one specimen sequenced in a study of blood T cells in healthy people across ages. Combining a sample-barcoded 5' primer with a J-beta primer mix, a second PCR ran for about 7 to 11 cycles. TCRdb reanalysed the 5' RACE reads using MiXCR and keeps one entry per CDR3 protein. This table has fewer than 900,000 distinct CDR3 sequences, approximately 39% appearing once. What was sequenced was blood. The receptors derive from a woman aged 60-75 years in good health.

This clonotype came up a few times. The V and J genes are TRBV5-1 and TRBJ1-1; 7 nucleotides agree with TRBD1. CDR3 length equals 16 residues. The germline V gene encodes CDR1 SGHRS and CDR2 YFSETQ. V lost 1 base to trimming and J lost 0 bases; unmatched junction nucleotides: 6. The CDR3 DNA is TGCGCCAGCAGCTTGACCGGGACAGTCTTGAACACTGAAGCTTTCTTT. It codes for CASSLTGTVLNTEAFF.

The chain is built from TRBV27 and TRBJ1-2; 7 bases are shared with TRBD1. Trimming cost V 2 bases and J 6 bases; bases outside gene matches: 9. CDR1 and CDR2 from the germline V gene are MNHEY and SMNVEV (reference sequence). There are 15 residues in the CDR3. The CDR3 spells CASSLGVGTDNGYTF. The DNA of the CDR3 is TGTGCCAGCAGTTTAGGGGTAGGGACAGACAATGGCTACACCTTC.

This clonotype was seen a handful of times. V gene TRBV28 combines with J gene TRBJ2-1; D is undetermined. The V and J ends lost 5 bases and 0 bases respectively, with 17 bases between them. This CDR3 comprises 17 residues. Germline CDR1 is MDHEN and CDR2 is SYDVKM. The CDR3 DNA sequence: TGTGCCAGCAGTCACCGCTTTGGGTGGGGCTCCTACAATGAGCAGTTCTTC. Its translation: CASSHRFGWGSYNEQFF.

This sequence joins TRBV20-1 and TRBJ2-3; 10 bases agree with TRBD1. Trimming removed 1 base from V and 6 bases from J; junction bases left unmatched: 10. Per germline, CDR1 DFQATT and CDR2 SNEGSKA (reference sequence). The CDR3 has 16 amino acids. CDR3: CSARGARDRGFDTQYF. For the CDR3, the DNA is TGCAGTGCTAGAGGCGCCCGGGACAGGGGATTCGATACGCAGTATTTT.

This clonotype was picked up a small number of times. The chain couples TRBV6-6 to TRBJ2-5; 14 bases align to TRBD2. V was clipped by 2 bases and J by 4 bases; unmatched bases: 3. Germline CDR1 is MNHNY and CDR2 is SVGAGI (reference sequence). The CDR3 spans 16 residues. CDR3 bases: TGTGCCAGCAGTTACGGACTAGCGGGGGGCTTAGAGACCCAGTACTTC. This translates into CASSYGLAGGLETQYF.

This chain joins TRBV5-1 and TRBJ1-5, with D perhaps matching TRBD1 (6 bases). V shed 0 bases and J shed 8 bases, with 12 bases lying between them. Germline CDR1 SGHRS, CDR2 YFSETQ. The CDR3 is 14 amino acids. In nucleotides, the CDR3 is TGCGCCAGCAGCTTGGGTGGGGGGCTGGAGCCCCAGCATTTT. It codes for CASSLGGGLEPQHF.

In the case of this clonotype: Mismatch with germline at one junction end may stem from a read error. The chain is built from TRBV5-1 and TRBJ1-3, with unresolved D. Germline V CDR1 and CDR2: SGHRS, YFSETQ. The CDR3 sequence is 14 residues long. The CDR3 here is CASSLNGNGSTVYF. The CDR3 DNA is TGCGCCAGCAGCTTGAACGGGAATGGAAGCACCGTATATTTT.

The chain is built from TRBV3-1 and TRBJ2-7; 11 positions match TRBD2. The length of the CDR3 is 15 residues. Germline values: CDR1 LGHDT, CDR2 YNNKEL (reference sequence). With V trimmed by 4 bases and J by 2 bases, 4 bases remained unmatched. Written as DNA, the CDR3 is TGTGCCAGCAGCCCGGGACTAGCGGTTACCTACGAGCAGTACTTC. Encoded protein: CASSPGLAVTYEQYF.

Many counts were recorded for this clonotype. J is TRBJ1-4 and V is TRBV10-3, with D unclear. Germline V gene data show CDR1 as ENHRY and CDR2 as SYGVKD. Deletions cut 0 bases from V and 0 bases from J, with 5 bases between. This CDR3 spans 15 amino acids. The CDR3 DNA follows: TGTGCCATCAGTGAGTCAGGTCCAACTAATGAAAAACTGTTTTTT. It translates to CAISESGPTNEKLFF.

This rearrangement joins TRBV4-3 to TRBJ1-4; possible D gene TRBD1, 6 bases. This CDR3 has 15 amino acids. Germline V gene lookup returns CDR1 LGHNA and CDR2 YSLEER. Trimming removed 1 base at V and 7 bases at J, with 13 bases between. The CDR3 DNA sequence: TGCGCCAGCAGCCAAGCGCCCACAGGGATTGAAAAACTGTTTTTT. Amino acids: CASSQAPTGIEKLFF.

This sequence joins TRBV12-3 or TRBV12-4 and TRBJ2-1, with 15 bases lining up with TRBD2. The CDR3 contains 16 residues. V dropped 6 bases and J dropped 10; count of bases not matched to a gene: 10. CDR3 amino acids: CASSRGLAGGRAEQFF. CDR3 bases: TGTGCCAGCAGCCGGGGACTAGCGGGAGGCAGGGCGGAGCAGTTCTTC.

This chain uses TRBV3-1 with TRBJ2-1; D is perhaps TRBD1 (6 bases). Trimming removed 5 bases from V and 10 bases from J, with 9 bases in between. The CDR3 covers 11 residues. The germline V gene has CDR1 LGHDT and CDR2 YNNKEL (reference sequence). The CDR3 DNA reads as TGTGCCAGCAGCGTACAGGGCGAGCAGTTCTTC. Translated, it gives CASSVQGEQFF.

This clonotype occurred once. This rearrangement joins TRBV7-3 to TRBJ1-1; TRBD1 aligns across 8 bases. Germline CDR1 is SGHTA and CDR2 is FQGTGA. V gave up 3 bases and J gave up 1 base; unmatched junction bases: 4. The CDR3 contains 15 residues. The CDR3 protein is CASSFAGGGNTEAFF. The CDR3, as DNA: TGTGCCAGCAGCTTTGCAGGGGGCGGGAACACTGAAGCTTTCTTT.

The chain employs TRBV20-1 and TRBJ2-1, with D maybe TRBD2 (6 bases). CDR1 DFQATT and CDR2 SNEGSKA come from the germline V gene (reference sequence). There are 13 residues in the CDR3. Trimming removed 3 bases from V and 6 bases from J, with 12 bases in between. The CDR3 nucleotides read TGCAGTGCTAGGTCTGGGACTCGCAATGAGCAGTTCTTC. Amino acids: CSARSGTRNEQFF.

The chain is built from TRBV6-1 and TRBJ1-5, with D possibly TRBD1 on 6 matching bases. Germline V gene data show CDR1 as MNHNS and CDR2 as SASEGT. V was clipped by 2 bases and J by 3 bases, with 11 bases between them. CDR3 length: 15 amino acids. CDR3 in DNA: TGTGCCAGCAGTGAACCTCGGACAGACAATCAGCCCCAGCATTTT. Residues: CASSEPRTDNQPQHF.

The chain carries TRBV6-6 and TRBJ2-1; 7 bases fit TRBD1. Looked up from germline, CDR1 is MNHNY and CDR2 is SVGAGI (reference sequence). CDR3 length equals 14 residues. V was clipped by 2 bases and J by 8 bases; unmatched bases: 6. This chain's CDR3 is CASSYRGRGDEQFF. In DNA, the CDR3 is TGTGCCAGCAGTTACAGGGGGCGAGGGGATGAGCAGTTCTTC.

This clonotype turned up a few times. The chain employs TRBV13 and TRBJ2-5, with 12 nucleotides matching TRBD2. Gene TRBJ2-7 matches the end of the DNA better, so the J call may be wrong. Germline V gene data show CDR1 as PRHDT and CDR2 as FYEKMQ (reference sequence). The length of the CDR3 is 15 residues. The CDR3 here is CASSRTLAGGYEQYF. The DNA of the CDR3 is TGTGCCAGCAGCCGAACGCTAGCGGGAGGGTACGAGCAGTACTTC.

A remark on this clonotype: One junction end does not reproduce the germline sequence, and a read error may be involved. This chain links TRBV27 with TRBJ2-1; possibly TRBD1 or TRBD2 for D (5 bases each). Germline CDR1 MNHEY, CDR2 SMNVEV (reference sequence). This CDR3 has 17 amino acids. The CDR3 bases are TGTGCCAGCAGTTTATCGAATCTCGGGACCCGCTACCATGAGCAGTTCTTC. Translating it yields CASSLSNLGTRYHEQFF.

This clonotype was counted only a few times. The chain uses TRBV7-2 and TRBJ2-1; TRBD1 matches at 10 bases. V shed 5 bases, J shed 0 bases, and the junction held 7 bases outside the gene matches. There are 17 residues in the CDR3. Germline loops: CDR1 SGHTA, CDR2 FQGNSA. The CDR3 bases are TGTGCCAGCAGCCAACCCGGACAGGGGGGCTCCTACAATGAGCAGTTCTTC. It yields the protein CASSQPGQGGSYNEQFF.

CDR3 in DNA: TGTGCCAGCAGCTTAGGCGCGGGGCACCAAGAGACCCAGTACTTC. Translation gives CASSLGAGHQETQYF. J is TRBJ2-5 and V is TRBV7-6; maybe TRBD2 (6 bases). Germline V gene sequence: CDR1 SGHVS, CDR2 FNYEAQ. The CDR3 is 15 residues long. V lost 1 base and J lost 0, with 9 bases in between.

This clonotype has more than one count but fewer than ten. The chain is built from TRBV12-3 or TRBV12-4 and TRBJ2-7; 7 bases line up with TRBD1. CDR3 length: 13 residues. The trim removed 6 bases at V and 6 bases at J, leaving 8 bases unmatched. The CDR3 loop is CASSSRQGAEQYF. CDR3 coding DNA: TGTGCCAGCAGCTCCCGACAGGGCGCCGAGCAGTACTTC.

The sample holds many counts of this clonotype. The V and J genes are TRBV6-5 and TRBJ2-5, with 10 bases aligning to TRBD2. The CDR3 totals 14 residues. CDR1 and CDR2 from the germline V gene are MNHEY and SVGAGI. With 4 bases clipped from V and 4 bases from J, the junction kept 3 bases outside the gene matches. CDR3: CASSLASGGETQYF. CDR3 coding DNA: TGTGCCAGCAGTTTGGCTAGCGGGGGAGAGACCCAGTACTTC.

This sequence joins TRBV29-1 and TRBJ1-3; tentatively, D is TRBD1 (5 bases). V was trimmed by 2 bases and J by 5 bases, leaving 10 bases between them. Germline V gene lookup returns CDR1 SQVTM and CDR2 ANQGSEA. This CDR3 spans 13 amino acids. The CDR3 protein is CSVESTARNTIYF. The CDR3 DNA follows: TGCAGCGTTGAATCGACAGCCAGAAACACCATATATTTT.

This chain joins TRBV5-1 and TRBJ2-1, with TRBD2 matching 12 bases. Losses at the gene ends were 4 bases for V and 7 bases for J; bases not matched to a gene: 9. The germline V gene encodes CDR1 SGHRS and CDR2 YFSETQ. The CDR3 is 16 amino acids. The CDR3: CASSPQGLAGSNEQFF. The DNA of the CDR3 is TGCGCCAGCAGCCCACAGGGACTAGCGGGCTCAAATGAGCAGTTCTTC.

The DNA of the CDR3 is TGCAGTGCTAGACGGACAGGGGGTTCGAACACTGAAGCTTTCTTT. Its protein is CSARRTGGSNTEAFF. The rearrangement joins TRBV20-1 to TRBJ1-1; 10 bases are shared with TRBD1. The CDR3 runs to 15 residues. Losses at the gene ends were 2 bases for V and 1 base for J; bases not matched to a gene: 4. The germline V gene has CDR1 DFQATT and CDR2 SNEGSKA (reference sequence).